Listed here are 27 T cell receptor beta chains from one sample, sequenced in a study of blood T cell repertoires in COVID-19. Profiling relied on immunoSEQ multiplex PCR, and the TCRdb table lists in-frame clones only, not all of them. The repertoire consists of some 460,000 clones, with roughly 90% occurring once and the leading ten covering under 0.75%. The sequenced sample consisted of PBMCs or T cells enriched from blood (not recorded which). The source is a young woman who had recovered from COVID-19.

The chain links TRBV7-2 to TRBJ2-1; 7 bases are a match to TRBD1. Trimming cost V 5 bases and J 6 bases; bases outside gene matches: 10. This CDR3 contains 15 residues. Per the germline V gene, CDR1 is SGHTA and CDR2 is FQGNSA. The CDR3 is CASSPSLGGFNEQFF. For the CDR3, the DNA is TGTGCCAGCAGCCCCTCTTTAGGGGGCTTCAATGAGCAGTTCTTC.

The chain has TRBV5-4 and TRBJ1-6; maybe TRBD1 (5 bases). The germline V and J ends were trimmed by 3 bases and 14 bases, with 18 bases remaining between them. The V gene's germline CDR1 is SGHNT and CDR2 YYREEE (reference sequence). This CDR3 is 14 amino acids long. CDR3 sequence: CASSSEEGTPTLHF. The CDR3 DNA is TGTGCCAGCAGCTCGGAAGAGGGGACTCCCACCCTCCACTTT.

The V and J genes are TRBV9 and TRBJ2-3; 9 bases line up with TRBD2. Germline assignment: CDR1 SGDLS and CDR2 YYNGEE. Trimming removed 4 bases from V and 6 bases from J; junction bases left unmatched: 9. The CDR3 contains 15 residues. The CDR3 reads CASSPRGGARDTQYF. The DNA of the CDR3 is TGTGCCAGCAGCCCTCGCGGGGGGGCCAGGGATACGCAGTATTTT.

This clone has more than one count but fewer than ten. The junction departs from germline at one end; a sequencing error may be responsible. This chain links TRBV5-1 with TRBJ2-5; 7 nucleotides agree with TRBD1. This CDR3 spans 14 amino acids. Germline CDR1 SGHRS, CDR2 YFSETQ. The CDR3 DNA reads TGCGCCAGCAGCTTGGCCATAGGGGGCGCCGTTGAAGACTTC. Protein product: CASSLAIGGAVEDF.

The table lists this clone with a few counts. CDR3 region: CASRRQGLSGNTIYF. CDR3 DNA: TGTGCCAGCAGAAGACAGGGACTCTCTGGAAACACCATATATTTT. The chain uses TRBV27 and TRBJ1-3; 7 nucleotides match TRBD1. Germline trimming cut 6 bases from V and 0 bases from J; bases unmatched to any gene: 5. Germline V gives CDR1 MNHEY, CDR2 SMNVEV (reference sequence). The CDR3 length is 15 residues.

This clone was counted a few times. V and J are TRBV28 and TRBJ2-7; D gene ambiguous. The CDR3 length is 14 residues. V lost 4 bases and J lost 4, with 14 bases in between. Germline CDR1 MDHEN, CDR2 SYDVKM. The DNA for the CDR3 is TGTGCCAGCAGTTACACCGGGTCGTCTTACGAGCAGTACTTC. It specifies CASSYTGSSYEQYF.

The rearrangement joins TRBV30 to TRBJ1-2; maybe TRBD1 (5 bases). The CDR3 totals 15 residues. The V gene's germline CDR1 is GTSNPN and CDR2 SVGIG (reference sequence). Between the trimmed V and J ends, which lost 1 base and 2 bases, there was a span of 14 bases. Here the CDR3 reads CAWSGGGRRNYGYTF. The CDR3 DNA sequence: TGTGCCTGGAGTGGGGGGGGTAGGAGAAACTATGGCTACACCTTC.

This chain joins TRBV9 and TRBJ1-3; 7 nucleotides align to TRBD1. Germline lookup yields CDR1 SGDLS and CDR2 YYNGEE. The CDR3 covers 16 residues. Germline trimming cut 3 bases from V and 1 base from J; bases unmatched to any gene: 7. The CDR3 sequence: CASSARTGASGNTIYF. In DNA form, the CDR3 reads TGTGCCAGCAGCGCGAGGACAGGCGCTTCTGGAAACACCATATATTTT.

V usage is TRBV6-1 and J usage is TRBJ2-3, with 9 bases matching TRBD2. The germline V gene encodes CDR1 MNHNS and CDR2 SASEGT. J gave up 5 bases and V 3 bases, and 9 bases lay outside the gene matches. This CDR3 comprises 16 residues. The CDR3, as DNA: TGTGCCAGCAGTGAGGGGCTAGCGGGGAATCTAGATACGCAGTATTTT. As protein: CASSEGLAGNLDTQYF.

V and J are TRBV5-1 and TRBJ2-1; 13 bases match TRBD2. In germline, CDR1 is SGHRS, CDR2 YFSETQ. There are 17 residues in the CDR3. J was trimmed by 2 bases and V by 2 bases; bases with no gene match: 4. The CDR3 protein is CASSFRTSGGTYNEQFF. The CDR3 DNA reads TGCGCCAGCAGCTTTAGGACTAGCGGGGGCACCTACAATGAGCAGTTCTTC.

The rearrangement links TRBV6-5 to TRBJ1-1, with 10 nucleotides matching TRBD1. Germline V gene data show CDR1 as MNHEY and CDR2 as SVGAGI. The CDR3 consists of 14 residues. V lost 6 bases to trimming and J lost 4 bases; unmatched junction nucleotides: 5. In DNA, the CDR3 is TGTGCCAGCAGGAGGACAGGGGGGGTCACTGAAGCTTTCTTT. Amino acids: CASRRTGGVTEAFF.

This clone was seen only once. The junction differs from germline at one of its ends, possibly a read error. This sequence joins TRBV5-8 and TRBJ1-3; D is possibly TRBD1 (6 bases). The CDR3 is 13 amino acids. The germline gives CDR1 SGHTS, CDR2 YDEGEE. The CDR3 coding sequence is TGTGCCAGCAGCTTACGGTCCGATGGGGGCCTTAATTTT. Translated, it gives CASSLRSDGGLNF.

This clone was seen once. The chain couples TRBV3-1 (or the pseudogene TRBV3-2) to TRBJ1-2, with 10 bases that match TRBD1. The J segment lost 5 bases and the V segment lost 3 bases, leaving 6 bases of the junction unmatched. CDR1 is LGHDT and CDR2 is YNNKEL in the germline V gene (reference sequence). This CDR3 is 15 amino acids long. The chain's CDR3 is CASSQGQGIIYGYTF. The CDR3 coding sequence is TGTGCCAGCAGCCAGGGACAGGGGATTATATATGGCTACACCTTC.

The J gene is TRBJ2-1, the V gene TRBV9; 10 bases are a match to TRBD1. This CDR3 comprises 15 residues. Germline V gene lookup returns CDR1 SGDLS and CDR2 YYNGEE. The J segment lost 7 bases and the V segment lost 0 bases, leaving 4 bases of the junction unmatched. DNA for the CDR3: TGTGCCAGCAGCGTAGGAGGGACAGGGGTGAATGAGCAGTTCTTC. Translated, it gives CASSVGGTGVNEQFF.

The gene calls are TRBV12-5 and TRBJ1-1; no clear D gene. Looked up from germline, CDR1 is LGHNT and CDR2 is FRNRAP. The CDR3 runs 12 residues. V was pared by 7 bases and J by 6 bases, with 12 bases between. CDR3 nucleotides: TGTGCTAGTGTCCCGGGATACCCTGAAGCTTTCTTT. This encodes CASVPGYPEAFF.

Comments on this clone: This sample includes further DNA sequences coding for the same CDR3. This chain connects TRBV6-5 to TRBJ1-2; D possibly corresponds to TRBD1 (5 bases). From germline, CDR1 is MNHEY and CDR2 SVGAGI. V was pared by 5 bases and J by 7 bases, with 8 bases between. This CDR3 spans 11 amino acids. As DNA, the CDR3 is TGTGCCAGCAGTACAGGCGTTGGCTACACCTTC. Its translation is CASSTGVGYTF.

This clone was counted once. The chain carries TRBV30 and TRBJ1-6, with D tentatively TRBD1 (5 bases). V was pared by 2 bases and J by 9 bases, with 8 bases between. Germline CDR1 reads GTSNPN; CDR2 reads SVGIG (reference sequence). CDR3 length: 12 residues. CDR3 in DNA: TGTGCCTGGAGTTCAGGGCGTTCACCCCTCCACTTT. This encodes CAWSSGRSPLHF.

This chain links TRBV11-2 with TRBJ2-5, with D possibly being TRBD1 (6 bases). CDR3 size: 15 residues. The V end was cut by 1 base, the J end by 1 base, with 10 bases between. Germline CDR1 reads SGHAT; CDR2 reads FQNNGV. The CDR3 spells CASSLGGPAQETQYF. The CDR3 region has the DNA TGTGCCAGCAGCTTAGGGGGGCCTGCCCAAGAGACCCAGTACTTC.

The CDR3 region is CASSLGQLPYEQYF. The DNA for the CDR3 is TGTGCCAGCAGCCTGGGACAGTTGCCCTACGAGCAGTACTTC. The chain is built from TRBV5-6 and TRBJ2-7, with 7 nucleotides matching TRBD1. V trimming: 4 bases; J trimming: 2 bases; junction bases outside the gene matches: 6. This CDR3 comprises 14 residues. Germline V CDR1 and CDR2: SGHDT, YYEEEE.

The gene calls are TRBV30 and TRBJ1-6; 7 bases match TRBD1. V was pared by 3 bases and J by 9 bases, with 5 bases of the junction left unmatched. The CDR3 loop spans 13 amino acids. Germline values: CDR1 GTSNPN, CDR2 SVGIG (reference sequence). CDR3 protein: CAWRGQDFSPLHF. DNA of the CDR3: TGTGCCTGGAGAGGACAGGACTTTTCACCCCTCCACTTT.

This clone was seen just once. The chain is built from TRBV6-5 and TRBJ1-1, with D unresolved. CDR3 size: 12 residues. The V gene lost 10 bases and the J gene lost 0 bases, with 9 bases spanning the gap. Looked up from germline, CDR1 is MNHEY and CDR2 is SVGAGI. CDR3 in DNA: TGTGCCACTGCGGGGATGAACACTGAAGCTTTCTTT. This translates into CATAGMNTEAFF.

The table lists this clone with a count of one. CDR3 bases: TGTGCCAGCAGGGTCGGACAGGGGGATGGGGAGACCCAGTACTTC. Translating it yields CASRVGQGDGETQYF. The J gene is TRBJ2-5, the V gene TRBV28, with 10 bases identical to TRBD1. The V gene end was trimmed by 6 bases and the J gene end by 5 bases; junction bases not matched to a gene: 9. The CDR3 contains 15 residues. Per germline, CDR1 MDHEN and CDR2 SYDVKM.

V is TRBV6-5 and J is TRBJ2-7; TRBD1 matches at 7 bases. Germline V CDR1 and CDR2: MNHEY, SVGAGI. The J segment lost 5 bases and the V segment lost 7 bases, leaving 8 bases of the junction unmatched. The CDR3 sequence is 13 residues long. Here the CDR3 reads CASTRTGHHEQYF. The CDR3 DNA sequence: TGTGCCAGCACACGGACAGGTCATCACGAGCAGTACTTC.

V usage is TRBV5-6 and J usage is TRBJ2-1, with TRBD2 matching over 7 bases. Per the germline V gene, CDR1 is SGHDT and CDR2 is YYEEEE. The CDR3 runs to 15 residues. Trimming took 4 bases from V and 0 from J; bases not matched to a gene: 4. The DNA for the CDR3 is TGTGCCAGCAGCCCCGGCGGGGGCTCCTACAATGAGCAGTTCTTC. Its protein product is CASSPGGGSYNEQFF.

V is TRBV5-1 and J is TRBJ2-7; 8 bases line up with TRBD1. Trimming took 2 bases from V and 4 from J; bases not matched to a gene: 5. This CDR3 comprises 14 residues. Germline CDR1 SGHRS, CDR2 YFSETQ. The CDR3 protein is CASSFAGGWYEQYF. The CDR3 DNA is TGCGCCAGCAGCTTTGCAGGGGGCTGGTACGAGCAGTACTTC.

The V call is TRBV11-2, the J call TRBJ2-7, with D possibly matching TRBD1 (6 bases). The CDR3 is 15 amino acids. In germline, CDR1 is SGHAT, CDR2 FQNNGV. Deletions cut 1 base from V and 7 bases from J, with 17 bases between. The CDR3 loop reads CASSLARDTPWEQYF. The DNA of the CDR3 is TGTGCCAGCAGCTTAGCCCGGGACACTCCTTGGGAGCAGTACTTC.

The chain is built from TRBV3-1 (or the pseudogene TRBV3-2) and TRBJ2-1, with TRBD2 identical over 8 bases. Germline lookup yields CDR1 LGHDT and CDR2 YNNKEL (reference sequence). This CDR3 has 15 residues. After removal of 2 bases from V and 10 bases from J, the junction contained 10 bases not matched to a gene. As DNA, the CDR3 is TGTGCCAGCAGCCAAATTTCCGGGGGGGCCGGGGAGCAGTTCTTC. It yields the protein CASSQISGGAGEQFF.